The rows below give T cell receptor beta chains drawn from one sample of a study of CD8 T cells in ankylosing spondylitis. TCRdb recomputed calls from the 5' RACE reads with MiXCR, one row per CDR3 protein. The sample has over 200,000 distinct CDR3 sequences, 15% to 20% seen once. The sequenced sample consisted of blood, either unsorted or a sorted T cell fraction (not recorded which). The receptors come from a male donor with ankylosing spondylitis. The CDR3 runs from the conserved cysteine through the conserved F or W. The D gene is left open where the match is weak. A row's size may be missing; if present it is once, few, many or a size class.

v_gene	j_gene	abundance	d_gene	CDR3aa	CDR3nt
TRBV7-9	TRBJ2-3	few	NA	CASSLAGAGTTDTQYF	TGTGCCAGCAGCTTAGCGGGGGCGGGAACCACAGATACGCAGTATTTT
TRBV7-9	TRBJ1-6	NA	NA	CASSSTTAGMIGSPLHF	TGTGCCAGCAGCTCCACGACTGCGGGAATGATTGGGTCACCCCTCCACTTT
TRBV11-2	TRBJ2-1	NA	NA	CASSFLARNNEQFF	TGTGCCAGCAGCTTCCTAGCGAGAAACAATGAGCAGTTCTTC
TRBV7-9	TRBJ2-1	few	NA	CASSLVRENEQFF	TGTGCCAGCAGCTTAGTCAGGGAAAATGAGCAGTTCTTC
TRBV20-1	TRBJ2-7	NA	NA	CSARMGPSLYEQYF	TGCAGTGCTAGGATGGGACCGTCATTGTACGAGCAGTACTTC
TRBV5-6	TRBJ1-1	NA	NA	CASSTHDIRNTEAFF	TGTGCCAGCAGCACCCACGACATAAGGAACACTGAAGCTTTCTTT
TRBV7-3	TRBJ2-1	few	NA	CASSLHASYYNEQFF	TGTGCCAGCAGCTTACATGCTAGCTACTACAATGAGCAGTTCTTC
TRBV11-2	TRBJ1-1	few	TRBD1	CASSSLGQGFGMNTEAFF	TGTGCCAGCAGCTCGTTGGGACAGGGGTTTGGGATGAACACTGAAGCTTTCTTT
TRBV27	TRBJ2-5	NA	NA	CASTGRVGETQYF	TGTGCCAGCACGGGACGGGTAGGAGAGACCCAGTACTTC
TRBV7-6	TRBJ1-1	NA	TRBD1	CASSLQGADDTEAFF	TGTGCCAGCAGCTTACAGGGGGCGGATGACACTGAAGCTTTCTTT
TRBV6-2/TRBV6-3	TRBJ2-3	many	NA	CASSYAVGGYPSTDTQYF	TGTGCCAGCAGTTACGCAGTTGGCGGATACCCTAGCACAGATACGCAGTATTTT
TRBV7-9	TRBJ2-1	few	NA	CASSSTHEQFF	TGTGCCAGCAGCTCCACCCATGAGCAGTTCTTC
TRBV10-3	TRBJ2-7	few	NA	CAISELDYSETDEQYF	TGTGCCATCAGTGAGCTCGACTACTCGGAAACGGATGAGCAGTACTTC
TRBV10-1	TRBJ2-1	few	TRBD2	CASNLTSGGEYNEQFF	TGCGCCAGCAATTTGACTAGCGGGGGGGAATACAATGAGCAGTTCTTC
TRBV27	TRBJ2-1	NA	NA	CASSLAYPNEQFF	TGTGCCAGCAGTTTGGCTTATCCCAATGAGCAGTTCTTC
TRBV14	TRBJ2-1	many	NA	CASSQDLRSSYNEQFF	TGCGCCAGCAGCCAAGATTTACGCAGCTCCTACAATGAGCAGTTCTTC
TRBV28	TRBJ1-2	few	NA	CASSATGGWVGYTF	TGTGCCAGCAGCGCCACGGGAGGGTGGGTTGGCTACACCTTC
TRBV24-1	TRBJ1-5	NA	NA	CATSRDNQPQHF	TGTGCCACCAGCCGGGACAACCAGCCCCAGCATTTT
TRBV7-8	TRBJ1-4	NA	NA	CASSLRGLAEKLFF	TGTGCCAGCAGCTTACGGGGGTTGGCAGAAAAACTGTTTTTT
TRBV28	TRBJ1-1	few	NA	CASSLSGQPMNTEAFF	TGTGCCAGCAGTTTATCGGGACAACCTATGAACACTGAAGCTTTCTTT
TRBV27	TRBJ1-1	NA	NA	CASSPLGAAGNTEAFF	TGTGCCAGCAGTCCCCTAGGTGCCGCGGGGAACACTGAAGCTTTCTTT
TRBV7-6	TRBJ2-7	NA	NA	CASSTNGEQYF	TGTGCCAGCAGCACAAACGGCGAGCAGTACTTC
TRBV28	TRBJ2-7	NA	NA	CASSSPRDYEQYF	TGTGCCAGCAGTTCCCCCCGTGACTACGAGCAGTACTTC
TRBV29-1	TRBJ1-2	NA	NA	CSVEVSQAEGGAPGYTF	TGCAGCGTTGAAGTCTCCCAAGCAGAGGGGGGAGCCCCAGGCTACACCTTC
TRBV6-1	TRBJ2-3	few	TRBD2	CASSKGTSGTDTQYF	TGTGCCAGCAGTAAAGGGACTAGCGGCACAGATACGCAGTATTTT
TRBV6-1	TRBJ2-1	NA	TRBD1	CASTQAQGQSYNEQFF	TGTGCCAGCACCCAGGCCCAGGGACAGTCCTACAATGAGCAGTTCTTC
TRBV6-1	TRBJ2-5	few	NA	CASSNTWGTVYQETQYF	TGTGCCAGCAGCAACACCTGGGGGACTGTGTACCAAGAGACCCAGTACTTC
TRBV29-1	TRBJ1-1	NA	TRBD1	CSVGGLQGVAEAFF	TGCAGCGTCGGGGGCCTGCAGGGGGTCGCTGAAGCTTTCTTT
TRBV4-3	TRBJ1-1	few	TRBD1	CASSQGRGLSTEAFF	TGCGCCAGCAGCCAAGGCAGGGGGCTGAGCACTGAAGCTTTCTTT
TRBV27	TRBJ2-1	NA	TRBD2	CASSLYSGGADEQFF	TGTGCCAGCAGTTTATACTCGGGAGGGGCGGATGAGCAGTTCTTC
TRBV28	TRBJ2-1	NA	TRBD2	CASRLADSYNEQFF	TGTGCCAGTCGACTAGCGGACTCCTACAATGAGCAGTTCTTC
TRBV27	TRBJ1-4	few	NA	CASKSMNEKLFF	TGTGCCAGCAAGAGTATGAATGAAAAACTGTTTTTT
TRBV7-8	TRBJ1-1	few	TRBD1	CASSLPRDSITSDTEAFF	TGTGCCAGCAGCTTACCGCGGGACAGTATCACCTCGGACACTGAAGCTTTCTTT
TRBV12-3/TRBV12-4	TRBJ2-7	few	NA	CASSDSGFGSYEQYF	TGTGCCAGCAGCGATAGCGGCTTTGGGTCCTACGAGCAGTACTTC
TRBV27	TRBJ1-1	NA	NA	CASSLDRWMNTEAFF	TGTGCCAGCAGTTTAGACAGATGGATGAACACTGAAGCTTTCTTT
TRBV4-2	TRBJ2-1	few	TRBD1	CASSHNAGQGHNEQFF	TGTGCCAGCAGCCATAACGCGGGACAGGGACACAATGAGCAGTTCTTC
TRBV20-1	TRBJ2-3	NA	TRBD2	CSSTTGTRSDTQYF	TGCAGCTCTACCACCGGGACTAGAAGTGACACGCAGTATTTT
TRBV25-1	TRBJ2-2	NA	TRBD1	CASSEGSRGQGELFF	TGTGCCAGCAGTGAAGGTTCCAGGGGGCAAGGGGAGCTGTTTTTT
TRBV27	TRBJ1-6	few	NA	CASRTGYGEDSPLHF	TGTGCCAGCAGGACCGGGTACGGAGAGGATTCACCCCTCCACTTT
TRBV29-1	TRBJ2-1	many	NA	CSVEGGRLGNNEQFF	TGCAGCGTTGAGGGAGGAAGACTAGGAAACAATGAGCAGTTCTTC
TRBV5-6	TRBJ2-1	NA	NA	CASSLGLAFSSYNEQFF	TGTGCCAGCAGCTTAGGGCTAGCGTTTAGCTCCTACAATGAGCAGTTCTTC
TRBV28	TRBJ1-5	NA	NA	CASSPGAADNQPQHF	TGTGCCAGCAGCCCAGGGGCCGCAGATAATCAGCCCCAGCATTTT
TRBV20-1	TRBJ2-3	NA	TRBD2	CSARDGLAGDTDTQYF	TGCAGTGCTAGAGATGGACTAGCGGGAGACACAGATACGCAGTATTTT
TRBV12-3/TRBV12-4	TRBJ2-5	once	TRBD1	CASSLSGTVQETQYF	TGTGCCAGCAGTTTATCGGGGACAGTTCAAGAGACCCAGTACTTC
TRBV27	TRBJ1-6	NA	NA	CASRESSYNSPLHF	TGTGCCAGCCGAGAGAGCTCCTATAATTCACCCCTCCACTTT
TRBV7-8	TRBJ2-1	few	TRBD2	CASSLLAGNYNEQFF	TGTGCCAGCAGCTTACTAGCGGGAAACTACAATGAGCAGTTCTTC
TRBV12-3/TRBV12-4	TRBJ2-7	few	TRBD2	CASSFSGETYEQYF	TGTGCCAGCAGTTTTAGCGGGGAGACCTACGAGCAGTACTTC
TRBV5-6	TRBJ1-2	few	TRBD1	CASNPTRTGVIYGYTF	TGTGCCAGCAACCCAACCCGGACAGGGGTGATCTATGGCTACACCTTC
TRBV6-5	TRBJ1-1	NA	NA	CASSYPDRTEAFF	TGTGCCAGCAGTTACCCGGACAGAACTGAAGCTTTCTTT
TRBV5-1	TRBJ2-3	NA	TRBD2	CASSDPQAGARTDTQYF	TGCGCCAGCAGCGACCCTCAAGCGGGGGCCCGCACAGATACGCAGTATTTT
TRBV4-3	TRBJ2-3	few	TRBD2	CASSLSLAGVEDTQYF	TGCGCCAGCAGCCTCTCCCTAGCGGGAGTGGAAGATACGCAGTATTTT
TRBV6-2/TRBV6-3	TRBJ2-7	NA	TRBD2	CASRPIAGPYEQYF	TGTGCCAGCAGGCCTATAGCGGGCCCCTACGAGCAGTACTTC
TRBV4-1	TRBJ2-7	few	NA	CASSQVYGIFGSSYEQYF	TGCGCCAGCAGCCAAGTGTATGGTATCTTTGGCAGCTCCTACGAGCAGTACTTC
TRBV30	TRBJ2-5	few	NA	CAWSVDVETQYF	TGTGCCTGGAGTGTAGACGTGGAGACCCAGTACTTC
TRBV29-1	TRBJ1-1	many	NA	CSVVKGVRTEAFF	TGCAGCGTAGTTAAGGGGGTCCGCACTGAAGCTTTCTTT
TRBV24-1	TRBJ2-2	NA	NA	CATSDKDSYTGELFF	TGTGCCACCAGTGATAAGGACAGTTACACCGGGGAGCTGTTTTTT
TRBV5-6	TRBJ1-3	NA	NA	CASSLAGGTSGNTIYF	TGTGCCAGCAGCTTGGCCGGGGGGACCTCTGGAAACACCATATATTTT
TRBV29-1	TRBJ1-2	few	NA	CSVEGGGVYGYTF	TGCAGCGTTGAAGGGGGAGGCGTCTATGGCTACACCTTC
TRBV27	TRBJ2-7	NA	NA	CASSLYGDPYEQYF	TGTGCCAGCAGTTTGTATGGGGACCCCTACGAGCAGTACTTC
TRBV27	TRBJ2-4	few	NA	CASSQYSGLAKNIQYF	TGTGCCAGCAGTCAGTATAGTGGGCTAGCCAAAAACATTCAGTACTTC